These 18 T cell receptor beta chains share one sample of origin, sequenced in a study of shared clonotypes between healthy human individuals. Libraries were prepared by immunoSEQ multiplex PCR; TCRdb keeps only in-frame clonotypes and omits some of them. The sample lists some 1.5 million clones, approximately 96% seen once, with 1% to 1.5% in the top ten. The sample was naive CD4+ T cells sorted from blood. Specified subset: CD45RA+ positively selected. These receptor sequences come from a young man in good health.

V gene TRBV29-1 combines with J gene TRBJ1-1; D is perhaps TRBD1 (6 bases). The CDR3 covers 13 residues. Germline V lookup: CDR1 SQVTM, CDR2 ANQGSEA. V gave up 5 bases and J gave up 0 bases, with 10 bases separating them. In DNA, the CDR3 is TGCAGCGTTCAACAGGGTGTGAACACTGAAGCTTTCTTT. Its translation is CSVQQGVNTEAFF.

The V and J genes are TRBV2 and TRBJ1-3, with unresolved D. The length of the CDR3 is 14 residues. Germline V gives CDR1 SNHLY, CDR2 FYNNEI. Trimming stripped 6 bases from V and 1 base from J, with 10 bases between. In DNA, the CDR3 is TGTGCCAGCAGACCCGGCAGTTCTGGAAACACCATATATTTT. Protein sequence: CASRPGSSGNTIYF.

This clone was found once. The genes are TRBV25-1 and TRBJ2-7; possible D gene TRBD2, 7 bases. V shed 6 bases and J shed 2 bases, with 11 bases lying between them. The CDR3 runs to 13 residues. Germline V lookup: CDR1 MGHDK, CDR2 SYGVNS. Written as DNA, the CDR3 is TGTGCCAGCAGGGGGGGGGCGGCCTACGAGCAGTACTTC. Amino acid sequence: CASRGGAAYEQYF.

The genes are TRBV11-2 and TRBJ2-7; no firm D call. Deletions cut 5 bases from V and 2 bases from J, with 10 bases between. This CDR3 is built from 13 residues. The germline CDR1 and CDR2 sequences are SGHAT and FQNNGV. Here the CDR3 reads CASSRIPTYEQYF. DNA for the CDR3: TGTGCCAGCAGCCGGATCCCAACCTACGAGCAGTACTTC.

The chain is built from TRBV18 and TRBJ2-5; D remains ambiguous. V dropped 2 bases and J dropped 5 bases, with 15 bases sitting between them. Germline loops: CDR1 KGHSH, CDR2 LQKENI. The CDR3 runs to 15 residues. DNA of the CDR3: TGTGCCAGCTCACCAGGTCCCCCCGAGAGGGAGACCCAGTACTTC. Its protein product is CASSPGPPERETQYF.

The V and J genes are TRBV5-1 and TRBJ2-7; maybe TRBD2 (5 bases). The V and J ends lost 5 bases and 6 bases respectively, with 15 bases between them. This CDR3 is built from 13 residues. Germline-derived CDR1 and CDR2 are SGHRS and YFSETQ. The CDR3 DNA follows: TGCGCCAGCAGGCTAGAGGGAGTCACCGAGCAGTACTTC. It encodes CASRLEGVTEQYF. The full variable domain, rest sourced from reference TRBV5-1 and TRBJ2-7, is KAGVTQTPRYLIKTRGQQVTLSCSPISGHRSVSWYQQTPGQGLQFLFEYFSETQRNKGNFPGRFSGRQFSNSRSEMNVSTLELGDSALYLCASRLEGVTEQYFGPGTRLTVT.

This clone was counted a single time. V is TRBV5-1 and J is TRBJ2-6; TRBD1 matches at 8 bases. Per the germline V gene, CDR1 is SGHRS and CDR2 is YFSETQ. V gave up 2 bases and J gave up 0 bases; unmatched junction bases: 13. The CDR3 extends over 20 amino acids. CDR3 loop: CASSFWGGQGGSSGANVLTF. For the CDR3, the DNA is TGCGCCAGCAGCTTCTGGGGAGGACAGGGAGGCAGCTCTGGGGCCAACGTCCTGACTTTC. Together with reference TRBV5-1 and TRBJ2-6, the CDR3 gives the full variable domain: KAGVTQTPRYLIKTRGQQVTLSCSPISGHRSVSWYQQTPGQGLQFLFEYFSETQRNKGNFPGRFSGRQFSNSRSEMNVSTLELGDSALYLCASSFWGGQGGSSGANVLTFGAGSRLTVL.

This chain links TRBV27 with TRBJ2-2; the D is unclear. Trimming took 5 bases from V and 6 from J, leaving 10 bases between them. The CDR3 contains 13 residues. Germline CDR1 is MNHEY and CDR2 is SMNVEV (reference sequence). CDR3 sequence (DNA): TGTGCCAGCAGTCCAGTAAGGGCCGGGGAGCTGTTTTTT. This sequence encodes CASSPVRAGELFF.

The gene calls are TRBV10-3 and TRBJ2-7; 7 bases align to TRBD2. CDR3 length equals 16 residues. V lost 8 bases and J lost 4; bases outside the gene matches: 17. The germline V gene encodes CDR1 ENHRY and CDR2 SYGVKD. This CDR3 is CAISSSGSAGIYEQYF. DNA of the CDR3: TGTGCCATCTCGTCTAGCGGCTCAGCGGGGATATACGAGCAGTACTTC.

This chain links TRBV5-8 with TRBJ2-7; 16 nucleotides agree with TRBD2. Germline CDR1 SGHTS, CDR2 YDEGEE. This CDR3 is 17 amino acids long. V gave up 4 bases and J gave up 4 bases; unmatched junction bases: 8. CDR3 loop: CASSRGLAGGQFYEQYF. CDR3 sequence (DNA): TGTGCCAGCAGCAGGGGACTAGCGGGAGGGCAGTTTTACGAGCAGTACTTC.

For the CDR3, the DNA is TGTGCCAGCAGCCGCCCCTACGAGCAGTACTTC. Translating it yields CASSRPYEQYF. The J gene is TRBJ2-7, the V gene TRBV11-2, with D unclear. CDR1 is SGHAT and CDR2 is FQNNGV in the germline V gene. V lost 5 bases to trimming and J lost 2 bases, with 4 bases between them. This CDR3 is built from 11 residues.

The genes are TRBV11-2 and TRBJ2-2; TRBD2 agrees at 8 bases. Germline lookup yields CDR1 SGHAT and CDR2 FQNNGV. CDR3 length equals 15 residues. Unmatched junction bases numbered 3, after V lost 0 bases and J lost 6 bases. The CDR3 spells CASSLDRAGAGELFF. CDR3 in DNA: TGTGCCAGCAGCTTAGACCGAGCGGGAGCCGGGGAGCTGTTTTTT.

This clone was found once. This rearrangement joins TRBV6-7 to TRBJ2-7; 10 positions agree with TRBD2. TRBV6-7 is labeled an ORF, and its function is uncertain. The CDR3 is 18 amino acids. The V gene end was trimmed by 4 bases and the J gene end by 2 bases; junction bases not matched to a gene: 14. This CDR3 is CASSSLCGQREGPYEQYF. CDR3 DNA: TGTGCCAGCAGTTCTCTTTGCGGCCAGCGGGAGGGTCCCTACGAGCAGTACTTC.

The V and J genes are TRBV10-2 and TRBJ2-1, with 11 bases fitting TRBD2. The J segment lost 5 bases and the V segment lost 6 bases, leaving 3 bases of the junction unmatched. This CDR3 contains 14 residues. The V gene's germline CDR1 is WSHSY and CDR2 SAAADI. CDR3 amino acids: CASRTTSGNNEQFF. CDR3 sequence (DNA): TGCGCCAGCAGAACGACTAGCGGGAACAATGAGCAGTTCTTC.

This clone was detected only once. Different DNA sequences within this sample yield the same CDR3. The rearrangement uses TRBV19 and TRBJ1-2, with D unresolved. Germline values: CDR1 LNHDA, CDR2 SQIVND (reference sequence). The V end lost 1 base, the J end lost 2 bases, and 2 bases lay between the germline ends. The CDR3 runs to 12 residues. CDR3: CASSIVNYGYTF. The CDR3 DNA reads TGTGCCAGTAGTATAGTGAACTATGGCTACACCTTC. The complete variable domain, with remaining parts taken from reference TRBV19 and TRBJ1-2, reads DGGITQSPKYLFRKEGQNVTLSCEQNLNHDAMYWYRQDPGQGLRLIYYSQIVNDFQKGDIAEGYSVSREKKESFPLTVTSAQKNPTAFYLCASSIVNYGYTFGSGTRLTVV.

This chain connects TRBV25-1 to TRBJ1-2, with 10 positions matching TRBD1. Germline values: CDR1 MGHDK, CDR2 SYGVNS. CDR3 length: 16 residues. Trimming cost V 3 bases and J 4 bases; bases outside gene matches: 8. CDR3 sequence reads: CASSDPRQGASYGYTF. The CDR3 DNA sequence: TGTGCCAGCAGTGACCCACGACAGGGGGCGTCCTATGGCTACACCTTC.

The CDR3 reads CASSANLAGGTGELFF. The CDR3 bases are TGTGCCAGCAGCGCCAACCTAGCGGGAGGGACCGGGGAGCTGTTTTTT. This chain uses TRBV5-4 with TRBJ2-2, with TRBD2 matching over 12 bases. Unmatched junction bases numbered 6, after V lost 4 bases and J lost 5 bases. CDR3 length equals 16 residues. The V gene's germline CDR1 is SGHNT and CDR2 YYREEE (reference sequence). Using reference TRBV5-4 and TRBJ2-2 for the parts outside the CDR3, the full variable domain is ETGVTQSPTHLIKTRGQQVTLRCSSQSGHNTVSWYQQALGQGPQFIFQYYREEENGRGNFPPRFSGLQFPNYSSELNVNALELDDSALYLCASSANLAGGTGELFFGEGSRLTVL.

The rearrangement links TRBV7-2 to TRBJ2-2; 12 nucleotides match TRBD2. After removal of 5 bases from V and 5 bases from J, the junction contained 12 bases not matched to a gene. Germline CDR1 and CDR2: SGHTA and FQGNSA. The CDR3 is made up of 18 amino acids. Here the CDR3 reads CASSRIRSSGRGTGELFF. CDR3 nucleotide sequence: TGTGCCAGCAGCCGAATCCGCTCTAGCGGGAGGGGTACCGGGGAGCTGTTTTTT.